This TCR beta chain comes out of a study of blood T cell repertoires in COVID-19. Turning to the study itself: Samples of COVID-19 (acute and convalescent) were obtained from the United States, Italy and Spain. Sources were T cells, B-cell-depleted T cells, or PBMCs; the material itself was cDNA or gDNA.

In the authors' workflow: Estimation of nucleated cell counts was performed using reference gene primer amplification. The method was immunoSEQ multiplex PCR; TCRdb's version includes in-frame clones alone and lacks a portion of them. The D gene and trimming were derived from the DNA, and the V and J assignments and clone size from that table. This table holds about 190,000 clones, 88% found once. This CDR3 is built from 13 residues. Germline-derived CDR1 and CDR2 are MDHEN and SYDVKM. Trimming took off 2 bases at V and 5 bases at J, with 10 bases between the two ends. This clonotype originated in a man aged 25-40 years with acute or convalescent COVID-19. V is TRBV28 and J is TRBJ2-7, with D perhaps matching TRBD1 (6 bases). Sequenced: peripheral blood. The CDR3 coding sequence is TGTGCCAGCAGTTTACTTACAGGGAACGAGCAGTACTTC. Translation gives CASSLLTGNEQYF. Based on the CDR3 plus reference TRBV28 and TRBJ2-7, the full variable domain is DVKVTQSSRYLVKRTGEKVFLECVQDMDHENMFWYRQDPGLGLRLIYFSYDVKMKEKGDIPEGYSVSREKKERFSLILESASTNQTSMYLCASSLLTGNEQYFGPGTRLTVT.